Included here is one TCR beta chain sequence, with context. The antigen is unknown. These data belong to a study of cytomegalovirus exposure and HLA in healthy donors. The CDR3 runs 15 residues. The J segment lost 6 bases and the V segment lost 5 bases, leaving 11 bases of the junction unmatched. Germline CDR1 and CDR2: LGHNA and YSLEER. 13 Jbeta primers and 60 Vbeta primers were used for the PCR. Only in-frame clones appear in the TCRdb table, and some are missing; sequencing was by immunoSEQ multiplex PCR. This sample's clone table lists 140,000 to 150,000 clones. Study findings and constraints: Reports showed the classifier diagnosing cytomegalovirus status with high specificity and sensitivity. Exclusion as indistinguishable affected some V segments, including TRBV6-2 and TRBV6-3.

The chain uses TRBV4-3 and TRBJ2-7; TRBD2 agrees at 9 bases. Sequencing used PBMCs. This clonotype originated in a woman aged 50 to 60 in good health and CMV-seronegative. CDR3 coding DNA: TGCGCCAGCAGCTCACATCCGGGACTAGCTTCCGAGCAGTACTTC. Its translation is CASSSHPGLASEQYF.